This T cell receptor (beta chain) originates from a study of CD8+CD57+ T cells in acquired aplastic anemia. About this clonotype itself: A junction end diverges from the germline sequence, so it may reflect a read error.

Investigators profiled TCR beta VDJ and CDR3 from genomic DNA template. TCRdb processed the reads anew with MiXCR; each CDR3 protein has one entry. The data show more than 150,000 distinct CDR3 sequences, 35% to 50% seen once. CDR1 and CDR2 (germline): SGDLS, YYNGEE. The CDR3 is made up of 19 amino acids. The sample was sorted CD4+, CD8+, or CD8+CD57+ T cells (not recorded which) from PBMCs. The chain carries TRBV9 and TRBJ2-2, with 12 bases that match TRBD2. This sequence was found in a human donor in good health. As DNA, the CDR3 is TGTGCCAGCGGCGTAACCTCTAGCGGGAGGGCCTCGAACACCGGGGAGCTGTTTTTT. Translation: CASGVTSSGRASNTGELFF.